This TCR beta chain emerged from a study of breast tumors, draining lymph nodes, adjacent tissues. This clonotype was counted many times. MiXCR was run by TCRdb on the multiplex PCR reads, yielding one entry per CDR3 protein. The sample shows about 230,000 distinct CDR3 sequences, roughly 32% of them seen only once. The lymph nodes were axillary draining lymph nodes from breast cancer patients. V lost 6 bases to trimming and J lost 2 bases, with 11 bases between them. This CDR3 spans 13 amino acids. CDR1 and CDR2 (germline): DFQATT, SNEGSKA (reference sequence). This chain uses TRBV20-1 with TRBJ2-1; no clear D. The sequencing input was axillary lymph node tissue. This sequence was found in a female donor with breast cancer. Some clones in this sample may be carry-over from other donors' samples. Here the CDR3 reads CSARLYTYNEQFF. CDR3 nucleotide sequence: TGCAGTGCCCGACTGTATACCTACAATGAGCAGTTCTTC.